The 14 T cell receptor beta chains in this list originate from one sample, sequenced in a study of cytomegalovirus exposure and HLA in healthy donors. Use of 60 Vbeta and 13 Jbeta primers characterized the PCR. Sequencing was performed with immunoSEQ multiplex PCR; in TCRdb, only in-frame clones are kept and a portion is missing. The table records over 90,000 clones, 79% of them present only once. Sequencing was carried out using PBMCs. The receptors here all came from a man aged 50-59 years in good health and CMV-seropositive.

The chain recombines TRBV5-1 with TRBJ1-1; D unresolved. This CDR3 spans 14 amino acids. V was shortened by 1 base and J by 0 bases, with 7 bases between the two germline ends. Germline V gives CDR1 SGHRS, CDR2 YFSETQ. The DNA of the CDR3 is TGCGCCAGCAGCTTGAGGAGCCTGAACACTGAAGCTTTCTTT. Translation: CASSLRSLNTEAFF. Drawing the rest from reference TRBV5-1 and TRBJ1-1, the complete variable domain is KAGVTQTPRYLIKTRGQQVTLSCSPISGHRSVSWYQQTPGQGLQFLFEYFSETQRNKGNFPGRFSGRQFSNSRSEMNVSTLELGDSALYLCASSLRSLNTEAFFGQGTRLTVV.

The V call is TRBV27, the J call TRBJ2-2; 9 nucleotides align to TRBD1. The CDR3 has 16 residues. The J segment lost 6 bases and the V segment lost 4 bases, leaving 9 bases of the junction unmatched. Looked up from germline, CDR1 is MNHEY and CDR2 is SMNVEV (reference sequence). The DNA for the CDR3 is TGTGCCAGCAGTTCCTACAGGGGGCGGAGACCCGGGGAGCTGTTTTTT. It encodes CASSSYRGRRPGELFF.

This clone was seen only a few times. The chain joins TRBV28 to TRBJ2-7; 9 nucleotides match TRBD2. This CDR3 is built from 17 residues. V dropped 7 bases and J dropped 5; count of bases not matched to a gene: 18. Germline V lookup: CDR1 MDHEN, CDR2 SYDVKM. The CDR3 bases are TGTGCCAGCAATCCCGGGGCGGTAGCGGGAGCTGGCGACGAGCAGTACTTC. It encodes CASNPGAVAGAGDEQYF.

The V call is TRBV14, the J call TRBJ2-7; possibly TRBD2 for D (5 bases). Trimming took 1 base from V and 0 from J, leaving 13 bases between them. The CDR3 is 16 residues long. Germline loops: CDR1 SGHDN, CDR2 FVKESK. In DNA form, the CDR3 reads TGTGCCAGCAGCCAAGGGGGTCGAGGGAGCTCCTACGAGCAGTACTTC. Translating gives CASSQGGRGSSYEQYF.

This clone was found a few times. The V and J genes are TRBV6-4 and TRBJ2-3, with 12 bases identical to TRBD2. The V and J ends lost 2 bases and 4 bases, in that order; junction bases with no gene match: 1. The germline V gene encodes CDR1 MRHNA and CDR2 SNTAGT. This CDR3 contains 15 residues. For the CDR3, the DNA is TGTGCCAGCAGTGACACTAGCGGGAGGCCAGATACGCAGTATTTT. Amino acids: CASSDTSGRPDTQYF.

This clone was seen more than once but under ten times. This chain links TRBV28 with TRBJ2-5; tentatively, D is TRBD2 (6 bases). Trimming removed 5 bases from V and 1 base from J, with 14 bases in between. The CDR3 sequence is 15 residues long. CDR1 and CDR2 (germline): MDHEN, SYDVKM. As DNA, the CDR3 is TGTGCCAGCAGTCCCCCCGGTAGCGGCCAAGAGACCCAGTACTTC. It encodes CASSPPGSGQETQYF. The whole variable domain, filled in from reference TRBV28 and TRBJ2-5, reads DVKVTQSSRYLVKRTGEKVFLECVQDMDHENMFWYRQDPGLGLRLIYFSYDVKMKEKGDIPEGYSVSREKKERFSLILESASTNQTSMYLCASSPPGSGQETQYFGPGTRLLVL.

The sample holds a few counts of this clone. This chain joins TRBV11-2 and TRBJ1-1; 8 positions agree with TRBD1. V dropped 1 base and J dropped 2; count of bases not matched to a gene: 3. The CDR3 sequence is 15 residues long. CDR1 is SGHAT, CDR2 FQNNGV, per germline. The CDR3 DNA sequence: TGTGCCAGCAGCTTAGGGACAGGGAGAAACACTGAAGCTTTCTTT. Its translation is CASSLGTGRNTEAFF.

V is TRBV5-4 and J is TRBJ2-7, with TRBD1 matching 7 bases. V was clipped by 2 bases and J by 6 bases; unmatched bases: 8. This CDR3 comprises 14 residues. Germline V lookup: CDR1 SGHNT, CDR2 YYREEE (reference sequence). This chain's CDR3 is CASSFDRELSEQYF. CDR3 coding DNA: TGTGCCAGCAGCTTCGACAGGGAGTTGAGCGAGCAGTACTTC.

V usage is TRBV29-1 and J usage is TRBJ2-2, with 15 bases fitting TRBD2. The germline V gene has CDR1 SQVTM and CDR2 ANQGSEA. This CDR3 spans 14 amino acids. V gave up 6 bases and J gave up 5 bases; unmatched junction bases: 1. The CDR3 loop reads CSVGTSGGTGELFF. The CDR3 nucleotides are TGCAGCGTCGGGACTAGCGGGGGGACCGGGGAGCTGTTTTTT.

V usage is TRBV5-5 and J usage is TRBJ1-1; TRBD1 matches 7 bases. From germline, CDR1 is SGHKS and CDR2 YYEKEE (reference sequence). After removal of 2 bases from V and 3 bases from J, the junction contained 7 bases not matched to a gene. This CDR3 has 15 amino acids. The CDR3, as DNA: TGTGCCAGCAGCTTTCAGGGGGGCTTTGACACTGAAGCTTTCTTT. Its translation is CASSFQGGFDTEAFF.

The V gene is TRBV7-6, the J gene TRBJ2-3; 8 nucleotides line up with TRBD1. J gave up 5 bases and V 5 bases, and 12 bases lay outside the gene matches. The CDR3 is made up of 16 amino acids. CDR1 is SGHVS and CDR2 is FNYEAQ in the germline V gene. The chain's CDR3 is CASSPAPQGARDTQYF. The CDR3 DNA reads TGTGCCAGCAGCCCCGCCCCCCAGGGGGCTAGAGATACGCAGTATTTT.

The chain uses TRBV21-1 and TRBJ2-1; the table calls TRBD2, which could not be checked here. TRBV21-1 is a recognized pseudogene. The CDR3 totals 15 residues. The CDR3 DNA follows: TGTGCCAGCACCGTTAGCGGGAGGGCCTACTACGAGCAGTTCTTC. It yields the protein CASTVSGRAYYEQFF.

This rearrangement joins TRBV7-9 to TRBJ1-3, with a weak D call TRBD1 (5 bases). Deletions cut 4 bases from V and 0 bases from J, with 16 bases between. The length of the CDR3 is 17 residues. Germline values: CDR1 SEHNR, CDR2 FQNEAQ (reference sequence). Here the CDR3 DNA reads TGTGCCAGCAGCTCCCAAACCAGGGTATCCTCTGGAAACACCATATATTTT. It translates to CASSSQTRVSSGNTIYF. The full variable domain, with the rest looked up from reference TRBV7-9 and TRBJ1-3, is DTGVSQNPRHKITKRGQNVTFRCDPISEHNRLYWYRQTLGQGPEFLTYFQNEAQLEKSRLLSDRFSAERPKGSFSTLEIQRTEQGDSAMYLCASSSQTRVSSGNTIYFGEGSWLTVV.

This clone was counted only a few times. The chain links TRBV7-7 to TRBJ2-2, with D perhaps matching TRBD2 (6 bases). Trimming took 4 bases from V and 5 from J, leaving 11 bases between them. Per the germline V gene, CDR1 is SSHAT and CDR2 is FNYEAQ (reference sequence). This CDR3 is 14 amino acids long. CDR3 sequence (DNA): TGTGCCAGCAGCTCGGGAGTAGATACCGGGGAGCTGTTTTTT. Encoded protein: CASSSGVDTGELFF.